This T cell receptor beta chain is drawn from a study of cytomegalovirus exposure and HLA in healthy donors. 60 Vbeta and 13 Jbeta primers were used in PCR. Clones were read by immunoSEQ multiplex PCR, and TCRdb kept only the in-frame ones, dropping some. The table has more than 65,000 clones, 67% seen once; the top ten hold 6.5% to 7.5%. The germline CDR1 and CDR2 sequences are SEHNR and FQNEAQ (reference sequence). This CDR3 has 14 residues. Whole-study findings and limits: The study recorded more than 150 TCR beta chains that were cytomegalovirus-associated. What TCR beta sequences reportedly achieved was accurate prediction of HLA-A and HLA-B alleles in most subjects. Later analysis revealed greater clonal expansion in HLA-associated TCR beta chains than in equally common others.

This clone was seen a handful of times. Its antigen is unknown. The TCR comes from a woman in her 50s in good health and CMV-seropositive. V usage is TRBV7-9 and J usage is TRBJ2-1; D might be TRBD1 (6 bases). The sequencing input was PBMCs. CDR3 sequence: CGSRGQSSYNEQFF. The CDR3 DNA reads as TGTGGTAGCAGAGGACAGAGCTCCTACAATGAGCAGTTCTTC. The entire variable domain, with the rest obtained from reference TRBV7-9 and TRBJ2-1, is as follows: DTGVSQNPRHKITKRGQNVTFRCDPISEHNRLYWYRQTLGQGPEFLTYFQNEAQLEKSRLLSDRFSAERPKGSFSTLEIQRTEQGDSAMYLCGSRGQSSYNEQFFGPGTRLTVL.